This T cell receptor (beta chain) was recorded in a study of blood T cell repertoires in COVID-19. Per the germline V gene, CDR1 is MNHEY and CDR2 is SMNVEV (reference sequence). Losses at the gene ends were 3 bases for V and 2 bases for J; bases not matched to a gene: 11. This CDR3 spans 17 amino acids. Some clones are missing from TCRdb's copy, which holds only in-frame ones; the method was immunoSEQ multiplex PCR. In the table there are approximately 80,000 clones, 70% to 85% of which are singletons. The source is a woman over 75 with COVID-19, enrolled during active disease. The chain uses TRBV27 and TRBJ2-5; the match to TRBD2 covers 8 bases. Sequencing used peripheral blood. The CDR3 nucleotides are TGTGCCAGCAGTTTGCGCCGGGGGGGGGCGTTTCAAGAGACCCAGTACTTC. This encodes CASSLRRGGAFQETQYF.